This T cell receptor beta chain came from a study of CD8+CD57+ T cells in acquired aplastic anemia. Study-wide background: Sorted CD4+ and CD8+ cells gave a mean 3.2 ug DNA, range roughly 0.18 to 30 ug. Study conclusions and caveats: Patients and controls shared 25 to 30 CD8+ CDR3 sequences, highly expressed in patients.

Patients sequenced had flow cytometry evidence of CD8+CD57+ cell expansion. The cohort consisted entirely of patients having severe acquired aplastic anemia. The study sampled blood from patients who had received no therapy. Genomic DNA acted as the template from which TCR beta VDJ combination and CDR3 sequence profiling were carried out. TCRdb itself ran the reads through MiXCR, one entry per CDR3 protein. In the table there are under 150,000 distinct CDR3 sequences, less than 50% of which are singletons. This clonotype has a count of ten or more. Its specificity is unknown. The receptor's source is a human donor with aplastic anemia. Sequenced input: sorted CD4+, CD8+, or CD8+CD57+ T cells (not recorded which) from PBMCs.

CDR3 protein: CASSLRPATSYEQYF. The CDR3 DNA is TGTGCCAGCAGTTTAAGGCCTGCGACCTCCTACGAGCAGTACTTC. The V gene is TRBV6-5, the J gene TRBJ2-7; D uncertain. CDR3 size: 15 residues. V was clipped by 4 bases and J by 0 bases, with 13 bases between them. Germline V CDR1 and CDR2: MNHEY, SVGAGI.